Below are 30 T cell receptor beta chains sequenced from a single sample in a study of shared clonotypes between healthy human individuals. Naive-designated CD8 cells lacked CD45RO, were positively enriched for CCR7, and omitted terminally differentiated effector memory CD45RA+ cells. The method was immunoSEQ multiplex PCR; TCRdb's version includes in-frame clones alone and lacks a portion of them. The repertoire holds 600,000 or so clones, with approximately 95% as singletons. Sequencing used naive CD8+ T cells sorted from blood. The receptors originated from a woman aged 25-40 years in good health.

V gene TRBV19 combines with J gene TRBJ2-6; D is perhaps TRBD1 (6 bases). This CDR3 is 17 amino acids long. Germline CDR1 and CDR2: LNHDA and SQIVND (reference sequence). V shed 2 bases and J shed 2 bases, with 13 bases lying between them. This chain's CDR3 is CASSIPRGETGANVLTF. DNA of the CDR3: TGTGCCAGTAGTATACCCAGGGGCGAGACTGGGGCCAACGTCCTGACTTTC. The full variable domain, with the rest looked up from reference TRBV19 and TRBJ2-6, is DGGITQSPKYLFRKEGQNVTLSCEQNLNHDAMYWYRQDPGQGLRLIYYSQIVNDFQKGDIAEGYSVSREKKESFPLTVTSAQKNPTAFYLCASSIPRGETGANVLTFGAGSRLTVL.

The chain has TRBV19 and TRBJ2-1, with TRBD2 matching 9 bases. Per the germline V gene, CDR1 is LNHDA and CDR2 is SQIVND (reference sequence). Trimming removed 3 bases from V and 7 bases from J; junction bases left unmatched: 10. The CDR3 runs 16 residues. Written as DNA, the CDR3 is TGTGCCAGTAGTATGGTCGGGCTAGCGGGGACGAATGAGCAGTTCTTC. Its translation: CASSMVGLAGTNEQFF.

This sequence joins TRBV27 and TRBJ2-7; weak D call: TRBD2 (6 bases). The CDR3 sequence is 13 residues long. Trimming left V 8 bases short and J 3 bases short, with 14 bases between. Germline loops: CDR1 MNHEY, CDR2 SMNVEV (reference sequence). The CDR3 DNA reads as TGTGCCAGCGCGACCGGGACTGTCTACGAGCAGTACTTC. Its translation: CASATGTVYEQYF.

The chain couples TRBV28 to TRBJ1-1, with D perhaps matching TRBD1 (5 bases). The CDR3 runs to 12 residues. Germline CDR1 is MDHEN and CDR2 is SYDVKM. Trimming removed 4 bases from V and 11 bases from J, with 14 bases in between. The CDR3 protein is CASSWSTRAAFF. DNA for the CDR3: TGTGCCAGCAGTTGGTCGACCAGGGCCGCTTTCTTT.

This clone was seen a handful of times. V usage is TRBV27 and J usage is TRBJ1-5, with a tentative D call TRBD1 (5 bases). In germline, CDR1 is MNHEY, CDR2 SMNVEV (reference sequence). The ends were cut back, 7 bases at V and 6 bases at J, with 13 bases in the middle. This CDR3 has 13 residues. CDR3 nucleotides: TGTGCCAGCAAAGCCGGGACCAGTCAGCCCCAGCATTTT. Its translation: CASKAGTSQPQHF.

The chain has TRBV2 and TRBJ2-4, with a tentative D call TRBD1 (5 bases). The V and J ends lost 5 bases and 3 bases respectively, with 11 bases between them. This CDR3 has 14 residues. Germline CDR1 and CDR2: SNHLY and FYNNEI. The chain's CDR3 is CASSSTANKNIQYF. Written as DNA, the CDR3 is TGTGCCAGCAGTTCGACAGCTAACAAAAACATTCAGTACTTC.

The chain uses TRBV4-1 and TRBJ2-7; D is uncertain. The CDR3 is made up of 15 amino acids. Trimming cost V 4 bases and J 5 bases, with 18 bases left between them. The germline gives CDR1 MGHRA, CDR2 YSYEKL. CDR3 sequence (DNA): TGCGCCAGCAGCCCCATCCCTTCTAGACCCAACGAGCAGTACTTC. This sequence encodes CASSPIPSRPNEQYF.

V gene TRBV30 combines with J gene TRBJ2-2; D gene uncertain. This CDR3 spans 13 amino acids. Germline assignment: CDR1 GTSNPN and CDR2 SVGIG (reference sequence). Between the trimmed V and J ends, which lost 3 bases and 5 bases, there was a span of 10 bases. CDR3 sequence: CAWSLGGTGELFF. The CDR3, as DNA: TGTGCCTGGAGCTTGGGCGGAACCGGGGAGCTGTTTTTT.

V gene TRBV11-2 combines with J gene TRBJ2-1, with D uncertain. CDR1 and CDR2 from the germline V gene are SGHAT and FQNNGV. V was cut by 1 base and J by 3 bases, with 4 bases left in between. CDR3 length: 13 residues. The CDR3 region has the DNA TGTGCCAGCAGCTTAGTAAACTACAATGAGCAGTTCTTC. It translates to CASSLVNYNEQFF.

The chain links TRBV18 to TRBJ1-5, with D possibly matching TRBD1 (6 bases). V dropped 0 bases and J dropped 1 base, with 13 bases sitting between them. There are 17 residues in the CDR3. The germline gives CDR1 KGHSH, CDR2 LQKENI. The CDR3 reads CASSPPQGTGSNQPQHF. In DNA form, the CDR3 reads TGTGCCAGCTCACCACCTCAAGGAACAGGGAGCAATCAGCCCCAGCATTTT.

CDR3 in DNA: TGTGCCAGCAGTTTGACGGACTCTGGGGCCAACGTCCTGACTTTC. Protein: CASSLTDSGANVLTF. This chain links TRBV27 with TRBJ2-6, with no clear D. The CDR3 consists of 15 residues. Germline assignment: CDR1 MNHEY and CDR2 SMNVEV (reference sequence). Trimming cost V 3 bases and J 0 bases, with 6 bases left between them.

This rearrangement joins TRBV27 to TRBJ1-1, with 7 positions matching TRBD1. V lost 5 bases and J lost 5; bases outside the gene matches: 8. The CDR3 length is 14 residues. From germline, CDR1 is MNHEY and CDR2 SMNVEV (reference sequence). The CDR3 DNA follows: TGTGCCAGCAGTCAAAGACAGGGAGGGACTGAAGCTTTCTTT. This gives the protein CASSQRQGGTEAFF.

The rearrangement joins TRBV4-1 to TRBJ2-6; no reliable D call. V lost 3 bases, J lost 0 bases, and 9 bases lay in between. CDR1 is MGHRA, CDR2 YSYEKL, per germline. CDR3 length: 16 amino acids. The CDR3 DNA is TGCGCCAGCAGCCACGGACGTTACTCTGGGGCCAACGTCCTGACTTTC. Protein sequence: CASSHGRYSGANVLTF.

The rearrangement uses TRBV10-3 and TRBJ1-2; 7 bases are a match to TRBD1. The CDR3 is 14 residues long. CDR1 and CDR2 (germline): ENHRY, SYGVKD. J was trimmed by 2 bases and V by 0 bases; bases with no gene match: 0. The CDR3 spells CAISESTGNYGYTF. The CDR3 nucleotides read TGTGCCATCAGTGAGTCGACAGGGAACTATGGCTACACCTTC.

J is TRBJ1-2 and V is TRBV4-1, with a tentative D call TRBD1 (5 bases). V was clipped by 1 base and J by 6 bases, with 15 bases between them. Germline loops: CDR1 MGHRA, CDR2 YSYEKL. This CDR3 spans 15 amino acids. The CDR3 loop is CASSQALGGWDGYTF. The CDR3 nucleotides read TGCGCCAGCAGCCAAGCGTTGGGGGGGTGGGATGGCTACACCTTC.

Concerning this clone itself: One end of the junction is discordant with germline, which a read error may explain. Other nucleotide sequences from this sample produce the same CDR3. The chain carries TRBV19 and TRBJ2-5; 7 nucleotides line up with TRBD1. The CDR3 totals 13 residues. In germline, CDR1 is LNHDA, CDR2 SQIVND (reference sequence). The CDR3 DNA follows: TGTGCCAGTAGTCTAGACAGGGAAGAGACCCAGTACTTC. Protein sequence: CASSLDREETQYF.

V gene TRBV11-3 combines with J gene TRBJ2-2, with D possibly being TRBD1 (6 bases). The V and J ends lost 1 base and 0 bases respectively, with 15 bases between them. The CDR3 runs to 18 residues. Germline CDR1 SGHNT, CDR2 YENEEA. The CDR3 protein is CASSLAPWTEANTGELFF. The CDR3, as DNA: TGTGCCAGCAGCTTAGCCCCCTGGACAGAAGCGAACACCGGGGAGCTGTTTTTT.

This chain connects TRBV5-8 to TRBJ1-6; D ambiguous. Germline-derived CDR1 and CDR2 are SGHTS and YDEGEE. The CDR3 sequence is 14 residues long. V lost 2 bases, J lost 9 bases, and 12 bases lay in between. The CDR3 sequence is CASSFGGTSSPLHF. CDR3 in DNA: TGTGCCAGCAGCTTCGGAGGAACCAGTTCACCCCTCCACTTT.

The chain recombines TRBV5-8 with TRBJ1-1; the match to TRBD1 covers 8 bases. The CDR3 runs 14 residues. Trimming at V came to 2 bases and at J to 8 bases, leaving 8 bases not matched to a gene. The V gene's germline CDR1 is SGHTS and CDR2 YDEGEE. Here the CDR3 reads CASSFQGANLEAFF. The CDR3 DNA reads TGTGCCAGCAGCTTCCAGGGGGCGAATCTAGAAGCTTTCTTT.

The count of this clone is one. In DNA form, the CDR3 reads TGTGCCAGCAGCTTGGGTGGGGGAACCTACGAGCAGTACTTC. The encoded protein is CASSLGGGTYEQYF. The J gene is TRBJ2-7, the V gene TRBV5-6; D possibly matches TRBD1 or TRBD2 (5 bases each). This CDR3 spans 14 amino acids. The germline CDR1 and CDR2 sequences are SGHDT and YYEEEE. V lost 0 bases, J lost 2 bases, and 9 bases lay in between.

The rearrangement links TRBV28 to TRBJ1-2; TRBD1 matches at 9 bases. The V segment lost 1 base and the J segment 2 bases; nucleotides outside the gene matches: 5. Germline V gene data show CDR1 as MDHEN and CDR2 as SYDVKM. The CDR3 runs to 16 residues. The chain's CDR3 is CASSLYTGTGNYGYTF. CDR3 nucleotides: TGTGCCAGCAGTTTATACACCGGGACAGGGAACTATGGCTACACCTTC.

The J gene is TRBJ2-7, the V gene TRBV6-5; 8 nucleotides line up with TRBD2. The J segment lost 2 bases and the V segment lost 7 bases, leaving 13 bases of the junction unmatched. The CDR3 spans 16 residues. Germline lookup yields CDR1 MNHEY and CDR2 SVGAGI. Here the CDR3 reads CASTYSSGREAYEQYF. The CDR3 nucleotides read TGTGCCAGCACCTACTCGTCCGGGAGGGAAGCCTACGAGCAGTACTTC.

CDR3 residues: CASISTYEQYF. The CDR3 nucleotides are TGTGCCAGCATTTCAACCTACGAGCAGTACTTC. The chain combines TRBV2 with TRBJ2-7; D not resolved. The CDR3 covers 11 residues. Between the trimmed V and J ends, which lost 7 bases and 2 bases, there was a span of 6 bases. The V gene's germline CDR1 is SNHLY and CDR2 FYNNEI.

V gene TRBV27 combines with J gene TRBJ2-5, with 9 bases identical to TRBD1. The ends lost 7 bases at V and 7 bases at J; junction bases unmatched: 10. Germline CDR1 MNHEY, CDR2 SMNVEV (reference sequence). The CDR3 is 14 residues long. CDR3 residues: CASMPGQGVGTQYF. CDR3 nucleotides: TGTGCCAGCATGCCGGGACAGGGTGTTGGGACCCAGTACTTC.

CDR3 sequence reads: CASGKPNERDQYF. As DNA, the CDR3 is TGTGCCAGCGGGAAACCTAATGAGAGGGACCAGTACTTC. The chain has TRBV9 and TRBJ2-5; the D gene is possibly TRBD2 (5 bases). Looked up from germline, CDR1 is SGDLS and CDR2 is YYNGEE. Trimming cost V 7 bases and J 10 bases, with 20 bases left between them. CDR3 length: 13 amino acids.

V and J are TRBV28 and TRBJ1-2, with D possibly TRBD1 on 6 matching bases. CDR3 length: 16 residues. V was clipped by 3 bases and J by 8 bases, with 22 bases between them. Per germline, CDR1 MDHEN and CDR2 SYDVKM. The CDR3 protein is CASSFSLTGRAGGYTF. The CDR3 DNA follows: TGTGCCAGCAGTTTTTCCCTGACAGGCCGAGCGGGGGGCTACACCTTC.

The chain couples TRBV7-9 to TRBJ2-7; D uncertain. CDR3 size: 15 residues. Germline V gives CDR1 SEHNR, CDR2 FQNEAQ (reference sequence). V shed 2 bases and J shed 1 base, with 12 bases lying between them. Written as DNA, the CDR3 is TGTGCCAGCAGCTTACACCGGACGGTTTCCTACGAGCAGTACTTC. This translates into CASSLHRTVSYEQYF.

The rearrangement uses TRBV2 and TRBJ2-5; 11 bases map to TRBD1. The DNA end favors TRBJ2-7, so the J call may be wrong. CDR1 is SNHLY and CDR2 is FYNNEI in the germline V gene. This CDR3 contains 15 residues. The CDR3 nucleotides are TGTGCCAGCAGTGAATGGGGACAGGGGGGCTACGAGCAGTACTTC. Amino acids: CASSEWGQGGYEQYF.

The chain uses TRBV19 and TRBJ2-1, with TRBD2 matching 8 bases. There are 15 residues in the CDR3. Looked up from germline, CDR1 is LNHDA and CDR2 is SQIVND (reference sequence). The junction had 3 bases not matched to a gene; V was cut back by 3 bases and J by 2 bases. This CDR3 is CASSMTSVAYNEQFF. In DNA form, the CDR3 reads TGTGCCAGTAGTATGACTAGCGTGGCCTACAATGAGCAGTTCTTC.

The gene calls are TRBV7-9 and TRBJ2-2, with 7 bases aligning to TRBD1. J lost 1 base, V lost 1 base, and 0 bases had no gene match. The germline V gene has CDR1 SEHNR and CDR2 FQNEAQ (reference sequence). CDR3 length equals 15 residues. Here the CDR3 reads CASSLGQGNTGELFF. The CDR3 DNA follows: TGTGCCAGCAGCTTAGGACAGGGGAACACCGGGGAGCTGTTTTTT. The full variable domain, in which reference TRBV7-9 and TRBJ2-2 provide the parts outside the CDR3, is DTGVSQNPRHKITKRGQNVTFRCDPISEHNRLYWYRQTLGQGPEFLTYFQNEAQLEKSRLLSDRFSAERPKGSFSTLEIQRTEQGDSAMYLCASSLGQGNTGELFFGEGSRLTVL.